The entry below describes one T cell receptor (beta chain). Germline V gives CDR1 SGHRS, CDR2 YFSETQ. The CDR3 loop spans 16 amino acids. V gave up 5 bases and J gave up 8 bases; unmatched junction bases: 10. The sample is drawn from a study of blood T cell repertoires in COVID-19. At the level of the study: Donors in the United States, Italy and Spain gave samples during acute or convalescent COVID-19. PBMCs, B-cell-depleted T cells, or T cells provided the cDNA or gDNA that made up the material.

Seattle patients were enrolled during active infection and followed longitudinally. As handled by the study authors: For nucleated cells, counts were estimated from reference gene primer amplification. Method: immunoSEQ multiplex PCR; TCRdb's copy keeps in-frame clones and lacks some. The DNA was the basis for D and trimming; V, J and clone size are from that table. In the table there are 200,000 to 250,000 clones, approximately 85% of which are singletons. Source material: peripheral blood. The sequence derives from a woman aged 65 to 85 with COVID-19, enrolled during active disease. The chain links TRBV5-1 to TRBJ2-2; 12 bases fit TRBD2. The CDR3 DNA reads as TGCGCCAGCAGGACTAGCGGGAGATCAGGAGCGGGGGAGCTGTTTTTT. Encoded protein: CASRTSGRSGAGELFF.